The clone carrying this TCR beta chain was seen a handful of times. What it recognizes is unknown. This entry is derived from a study of CD8 T cells in ankylosing spondylitis. Quantitative 5'-RACE with molecular barcodes generated TCR beta libraries. Using its own MiXCR run on the 5' RACE reads, TCRdb lists one record per CDR3 protein. The data contain about 140,000 distinct CDR3 sequences, about 8% of them seen just once; the ten biggest clones take up 7.3%. Whole-study results and caveats: Disease-linked clones had a CD8+ phenotype and relatively low frequency in peripheral blood. Within ankylosing spondylitis blood, a TCR beta motif made up of under 10 highly homologous variants appeared to be characteristic. Reported data indicate significant enrichment of disease-linked clones within matched ankylosing spondylitis synovial fluid.

The CDR3 has 15 residues. Trimming left V 4 bases short and J 3 bases short, with 13 bases between. The germline V gene has CDR1 KGHDR and CDR2 SFDVKD. The sequence came from a male donor with ankylosing spondylitis. Sequenced material: synovial fluid, either unsorted or a sorted T cell fraction (not recorded which). This chain joins TRBV24-1 and TRBJ2-3; D ambiguous. Here the CDR3 reads CATSDPASITDTQYF. The CDR3 DNA sequence: TGTGCCACCAGTGACCCGGCGAGCATTACAGATACGCAGTATTTT.